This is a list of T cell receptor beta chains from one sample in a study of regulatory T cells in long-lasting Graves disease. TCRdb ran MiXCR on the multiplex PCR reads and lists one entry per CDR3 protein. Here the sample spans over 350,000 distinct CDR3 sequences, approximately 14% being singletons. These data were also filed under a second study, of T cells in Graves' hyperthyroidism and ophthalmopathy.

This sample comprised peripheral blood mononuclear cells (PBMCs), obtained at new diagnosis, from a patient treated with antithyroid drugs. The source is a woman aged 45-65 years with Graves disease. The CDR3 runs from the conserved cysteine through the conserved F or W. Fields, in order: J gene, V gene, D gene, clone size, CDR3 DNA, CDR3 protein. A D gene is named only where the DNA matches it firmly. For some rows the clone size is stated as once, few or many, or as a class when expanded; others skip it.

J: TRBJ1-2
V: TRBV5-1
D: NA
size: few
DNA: TGCGCCAGCAGCTTAGGGCCTAGCGCGGTCGGAGGCTACACCTTC
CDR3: CASSLGPSAVGGYTF

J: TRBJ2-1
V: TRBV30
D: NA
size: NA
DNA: TGTGCCTGGAGCTCCACAGGGATAGGGTACAATGAGCAGTTCTTC
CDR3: CAWSSTGIGYNEQFF

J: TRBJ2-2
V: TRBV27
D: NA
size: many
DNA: TGTGCCAGCAGTTTATCAGTGGGTTCCGGGGAGCTGTTTTTT
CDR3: CASSLSVGSGELFF

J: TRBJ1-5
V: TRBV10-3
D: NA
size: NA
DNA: TGTGCCATCAGTGAGTCGTCAGAGCGCAATCAGCCCCAGCATTTT
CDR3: CAISESSERNQPQHF

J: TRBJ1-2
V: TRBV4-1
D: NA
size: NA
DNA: TGCGCCAGCAGCCAAGATCCTAATGAGGGGATTTCGGCTGGCTACACCTTC
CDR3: CASSQDPNEGISAGYTF

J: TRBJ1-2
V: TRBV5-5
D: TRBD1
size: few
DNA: TGTGCCAGCAGCTATAAAACAGGGGTTGGCTATGGCTACACCTTC
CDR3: CASSYKTGVGYGYTF

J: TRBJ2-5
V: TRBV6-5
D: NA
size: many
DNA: TGTGCCAGCAGTTGGACCGGGAGCCAAGAGACCCAGTACTTC
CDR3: CASSWTGSQETQYF

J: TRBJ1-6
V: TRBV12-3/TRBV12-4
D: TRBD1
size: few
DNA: TGTGCCAGCAGTACAGGGGCAACACCCCTCCACTTT
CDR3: CASSTGATPLHF

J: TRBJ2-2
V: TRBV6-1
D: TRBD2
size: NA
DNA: TGTGCCAGCAGTGAATCACGGACTAGCGGGAAGACCGGGGAGCTGTTTTTT
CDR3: CASSESRTSGKTGELFF

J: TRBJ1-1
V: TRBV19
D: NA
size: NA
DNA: TGTGCCAGTAGTATGGGACCCGGGGAAGCTTTCTTT
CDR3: CASSMGPGEAFF

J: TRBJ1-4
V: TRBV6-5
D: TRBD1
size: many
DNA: TGTGCCAGCAGTTACCGATACAGGGGGGTTAATGAAAAACTGTTTTTT
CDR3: CASSYRYRGVNEKLFF

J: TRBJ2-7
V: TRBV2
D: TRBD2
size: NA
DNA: TGTGCCAGCAGTGAGCGGGGGTACTCCGGGACTAGCGGGAACTTCTACGAGCAGTACTTC
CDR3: CASSERGYSGTSGNFYEQYF

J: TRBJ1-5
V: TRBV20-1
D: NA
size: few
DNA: TGCAGTGCCCAGATCGGGGGCGGCAATCAGCCCCAGCATTTT
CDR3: CSAQIGGGNQPQHF

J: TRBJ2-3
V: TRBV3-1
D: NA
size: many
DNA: TGTGCCAGCAGCCAAGGGGCGGGTTACGCAGATACGCAGTATTTT
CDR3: CASSQGAGYADTQYF

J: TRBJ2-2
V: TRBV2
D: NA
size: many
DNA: TGTGCCAGCAGTGGCCCAATCGCCATGGGGGAGCTGTTTTTT
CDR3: CASSGPIAMGELFF

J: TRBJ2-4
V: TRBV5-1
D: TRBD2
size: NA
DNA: TGCGCCAGCAGCTCCCGGCCTAGCGGGAGCTTGACCAAAAACATTCAGTACTTC
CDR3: CASSSRPSGSLTKNIQYF

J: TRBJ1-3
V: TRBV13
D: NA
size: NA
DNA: TGTGCCAGCAGCTTGGGGGGGTACTCTGGAAACACCATATATTTT
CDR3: CASSLGGYSGNTIYF

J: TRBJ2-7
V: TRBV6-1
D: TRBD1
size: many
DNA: TGTGCCAGCAGCCGGGGACAGGGGTCCTCCTACGAGCAGTACTTC
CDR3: CASSRGQGSSYEQYF

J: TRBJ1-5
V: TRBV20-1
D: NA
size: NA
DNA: TGCAGTGCTAGTGCAGGGCACAGCAATCAGCCCCAGCATTTT
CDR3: CSASAGHSNQPQHF

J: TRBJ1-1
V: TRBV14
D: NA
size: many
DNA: TGTGCCAGCAGCCAGAGGCAGACGAACACTGAAGCTTTCTTT
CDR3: CASSQRQTNTEAFF

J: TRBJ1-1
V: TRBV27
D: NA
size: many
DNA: TGTGCCAGCCAGGGACATACAAACACTGAAGCTTTCTTT
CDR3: CASQGHTNTEAFF

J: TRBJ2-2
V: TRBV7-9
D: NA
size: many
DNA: TGTGCCAGCAGCTTAGCTGGAGCCGCGAACACCGGGGAGCTGTTTTTT
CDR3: CASSLAGAANTGELFF